This T cell receptor (beta chain) was captured by sequencing in a study of cytomegalovirus exposure and HLA in healthy donors. The wider study: Early on, a data release was issued that held roughly 80 million unique TCRs from HLA-typed donors.

Study results and caveats: Prior analysis indicated that the majority of TCR beta V segments exhibited productivity approximately 87% or approximately 30% of the time. For most subjects, TCR beta sequences were reported to predict HLA-A and HLA-B alleles with accuracy. DRB1 showed the most TCR associations and HLA-C the fewest in a later analysis, as rates varied by HLA locus.

V was clipped by 5 bases and J by 7 bases, with 23 bases between them. Germline V gene data show CDR1 as SGHTA and CDR2 as FQGNSA. The CDR3 has 17 residues. As concerns this clone: Its antigen is not identified.

Amplification used 60 Vbeta primers and 13 Jbeta primers. Sequencing used immunoSEQ multiplex PCR; TCRdb keeps in-frame clones, though not all of them. The repertoire includes fewer than 90,000 clones, about 71% of them detected once, and about 10% sits in the top ten. Sequencing was done on a sample of PBMCs. The V call is TRBV7-2, the J call TRBJ2-2, with D possibly TRBD1 on 7 matching bases. The TCR originated in a woman between 50 and 59 years old in good health and CMV-seropositive. CDR3 region: CASSAVGGTDFNGELFF. Written as DNA, the CDR3 is TGTGCCAGCAGCGCAGTCGGAGGGACAGACTTCAACGGGGAGCTGTTTTTT.